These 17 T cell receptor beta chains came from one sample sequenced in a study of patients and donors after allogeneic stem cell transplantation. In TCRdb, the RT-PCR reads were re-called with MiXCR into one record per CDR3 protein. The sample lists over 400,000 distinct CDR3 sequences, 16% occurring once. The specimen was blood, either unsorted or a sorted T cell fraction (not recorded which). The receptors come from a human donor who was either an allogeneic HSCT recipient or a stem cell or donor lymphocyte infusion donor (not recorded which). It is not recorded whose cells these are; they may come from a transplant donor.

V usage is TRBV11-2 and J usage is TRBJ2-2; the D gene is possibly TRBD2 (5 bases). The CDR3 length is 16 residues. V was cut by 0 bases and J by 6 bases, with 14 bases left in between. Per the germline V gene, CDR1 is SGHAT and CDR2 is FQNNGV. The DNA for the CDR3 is TGTGCCAGCAGCTTAGATCTTTGGTTGAGGGCCGGGGAGCTGTTTTTT. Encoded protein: CASSLDLWLRAGELFF.

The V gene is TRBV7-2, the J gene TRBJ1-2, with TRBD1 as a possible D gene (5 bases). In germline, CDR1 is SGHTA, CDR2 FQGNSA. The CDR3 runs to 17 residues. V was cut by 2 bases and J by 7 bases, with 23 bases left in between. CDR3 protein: CASSLRSGTGTSRGYTF. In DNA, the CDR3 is TGTGCCAGCAGCTTAAGGAGTGGGACGGGAACATCCCGTGGCTACACCTTC.

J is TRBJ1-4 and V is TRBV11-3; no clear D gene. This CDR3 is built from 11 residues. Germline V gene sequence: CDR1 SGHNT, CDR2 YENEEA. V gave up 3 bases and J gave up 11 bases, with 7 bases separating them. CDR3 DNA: TGTGCCAGCAGCTTGACGGGGAAACTGTTTTTT. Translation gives CASSLTGKLFF.

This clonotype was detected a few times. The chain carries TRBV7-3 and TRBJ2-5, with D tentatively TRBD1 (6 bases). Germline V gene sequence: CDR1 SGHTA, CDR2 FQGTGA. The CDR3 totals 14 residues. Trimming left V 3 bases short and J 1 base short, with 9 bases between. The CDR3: CASSFDRFQETQYF. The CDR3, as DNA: TGTGCCAGCAGCTTCGACAGGTTCCAAGAGACCCAGTACTTC.

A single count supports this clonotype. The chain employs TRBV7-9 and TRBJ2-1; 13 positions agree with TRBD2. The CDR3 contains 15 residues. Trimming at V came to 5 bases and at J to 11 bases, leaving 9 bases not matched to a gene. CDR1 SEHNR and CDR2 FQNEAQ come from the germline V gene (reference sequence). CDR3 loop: CASSQGLAGEPQQFF. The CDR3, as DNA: TGTGCCAGCAGCCAAGGACTAGCGGGAGAACCCCAGCAGTTCTTC.

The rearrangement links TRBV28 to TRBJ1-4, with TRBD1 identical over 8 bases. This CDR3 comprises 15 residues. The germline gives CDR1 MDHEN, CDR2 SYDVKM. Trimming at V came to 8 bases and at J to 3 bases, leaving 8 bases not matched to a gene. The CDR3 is CASCAQGASNEKLFF. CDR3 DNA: TGTGCCAGCTGCGCGCAGGGGGCTTCTAATGAAAAACTGTTTTTT.

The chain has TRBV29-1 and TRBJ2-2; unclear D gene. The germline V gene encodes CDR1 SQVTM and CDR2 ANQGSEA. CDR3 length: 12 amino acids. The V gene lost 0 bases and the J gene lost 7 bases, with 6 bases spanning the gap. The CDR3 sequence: CSVEEKYGELFF. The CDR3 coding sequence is TGCAGCGTTGAAGAAAAATACGGGGAGCTGTTTTTT.

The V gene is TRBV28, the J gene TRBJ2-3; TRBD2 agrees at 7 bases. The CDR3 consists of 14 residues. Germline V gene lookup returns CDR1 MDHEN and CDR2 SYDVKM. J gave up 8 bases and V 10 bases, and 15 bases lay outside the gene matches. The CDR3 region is CATLGDFTGGTQYF. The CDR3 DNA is TGTGCCACCCTGGGGGACTTCACGGGAGGTACGCAGTATTTT. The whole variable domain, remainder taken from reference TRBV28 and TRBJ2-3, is DVKVTQSSRYLVKRTGEKVFLECVQDMDHENMFWYRQDPGLGLRLIYFSYDVKMKEKGDIPEGYSVSREKKERFSLILESASTNQTSMYLCATLGDFTGGTQYFGPGTRLTVL.

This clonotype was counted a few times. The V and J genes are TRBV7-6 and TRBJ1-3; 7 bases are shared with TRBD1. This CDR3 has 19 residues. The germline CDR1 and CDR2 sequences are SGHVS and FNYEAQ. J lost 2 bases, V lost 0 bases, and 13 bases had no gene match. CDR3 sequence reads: CASSLALNSFGTAGNTIYF. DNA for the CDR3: TGTGCCAGCAGCTTAGCGCTTAACTCTTTCGGGACAGCTGGAAACACCATATATTTT.

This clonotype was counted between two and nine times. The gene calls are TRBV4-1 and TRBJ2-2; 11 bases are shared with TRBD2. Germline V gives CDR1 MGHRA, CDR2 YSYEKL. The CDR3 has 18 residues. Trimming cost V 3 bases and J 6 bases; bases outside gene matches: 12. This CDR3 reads CASSQELGLAGSAGELFF. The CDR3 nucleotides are TGCGCCAGCAGCCAGGAACTTGGACTAGCGGGTTCCGCCGGGGAGCTGTTTTTT.

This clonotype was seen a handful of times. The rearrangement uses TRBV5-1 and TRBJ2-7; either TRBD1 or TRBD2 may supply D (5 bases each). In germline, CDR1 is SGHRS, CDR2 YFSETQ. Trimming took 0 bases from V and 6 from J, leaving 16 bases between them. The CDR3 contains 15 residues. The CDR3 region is CASSLGGPLRSEQYF. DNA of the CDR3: TGCGCCAGCAGCTTGGGGGGACCGCTACGGAGCGAGCAGTACTTC.

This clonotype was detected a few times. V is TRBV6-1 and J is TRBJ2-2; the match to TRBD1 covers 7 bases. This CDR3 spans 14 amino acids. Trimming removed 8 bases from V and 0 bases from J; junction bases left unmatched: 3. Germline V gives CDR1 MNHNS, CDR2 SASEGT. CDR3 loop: CASGGQTNTGELFF. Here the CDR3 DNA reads TGTGCCAGCGGGGGACAGACGAACACCGGGGAGCTGTTTTTT.

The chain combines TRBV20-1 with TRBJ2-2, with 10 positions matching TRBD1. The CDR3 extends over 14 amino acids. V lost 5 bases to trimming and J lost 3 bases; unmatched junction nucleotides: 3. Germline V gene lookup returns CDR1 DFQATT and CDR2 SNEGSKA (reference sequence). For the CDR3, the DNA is TGCAGTGCTCCCGGGACAGGGGACACCGGGGAGCTGTTTTTT. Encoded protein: CSAPGTGDTGELFF.

The CDR3 nucleotides are TGTGCCAGCAGCTTGGGACTAGCGGTCCAAGAGACCCAGTACTTC. Translation: CASSLGLAVQETQYF. The chain is built from TRBV5-4 and TRBJ2-5, with 9 bases lining up with TRBD2. The germline gives CDR1 SGHNT, CDR2 YYREEE (reference sequence). The CDR3 runs to 15 residues. V shed 0 bases, J shed 1 base, and the junction held 1 base outside the gene matches.

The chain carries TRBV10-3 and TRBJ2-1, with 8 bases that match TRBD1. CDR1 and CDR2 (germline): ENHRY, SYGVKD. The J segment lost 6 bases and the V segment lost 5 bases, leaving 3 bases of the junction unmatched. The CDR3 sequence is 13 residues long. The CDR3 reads CAISSGGFNEQFF. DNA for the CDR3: TGTGCCATCAGTTCAGGGGGCTTCAATGAGCAGTTCTTC.

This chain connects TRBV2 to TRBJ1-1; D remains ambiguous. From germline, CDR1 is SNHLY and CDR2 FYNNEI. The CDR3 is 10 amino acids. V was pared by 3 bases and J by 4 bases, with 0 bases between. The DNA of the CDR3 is TGTGCCAGCAGTGACACTGAAGCTTTCTTT. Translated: CASSDTEAFF.

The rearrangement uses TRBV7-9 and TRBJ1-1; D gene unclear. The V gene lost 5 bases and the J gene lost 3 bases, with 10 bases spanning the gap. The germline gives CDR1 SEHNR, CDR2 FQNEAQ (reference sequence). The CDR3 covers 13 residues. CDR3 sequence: CASSPWQDTEAFF. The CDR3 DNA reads TGTGCCAGCAGCCCTTGGCAGGACACTGAAGCTTTCTTT.